This T cell receptor beta chain was captured in a study of T cells in localized non-small cell lung cancer. Study-wide points: The study found T cell clonality highest in uninvolved adjacent lung, above tumor. Longer survival (overall) was linked to higher T cell density in blood. Sequencing, confined to only one tumor region, leaves heterogeneity possible.

Germline V gene sequence: CDR1 SGHNT, CDR2 YYREEE (reference sequence). Germline trimming cut 4 bases from V and 6 bases from J; bases unmatched to any gene: 5. The CDR3 extends over 13 amino acids. Regarding this clone: Its target is unknown.

Assay used: immunoSEQ multiplex PCR; TCRdb lists only in-frame clones, some missing. In the table there are tens of thousands of clones, roughly 90% of which are singletons. This chain uses TRBV5-4 with TRBJ1-2, with 8 bases lining up with TRBD1. The clonotype comes from a female donor older than 55 with stage I squamous cell lung carcinoma. The sequencing used peripheral blood, collected before any cancer treatment. The DNA of the CDR3 is TGTGCCAGCAGCCGGACAGGGTTGGATGGCTACACCTTC. Protein: CASSRTGLDGYTF.